This TCR beta chain was retrieved from a study of CD8+CD57+ T cells in acquired aplastic anemia. At the level of the study: Isolated CD4+ and CD8+ cells, once sorted, yielded DNA averaging roughly 3.4 ug. Study results and limitations: Significance was not reached for CD8+ Simpson's diversity between patients and controls. Patients and controls were found to share fewer than 35 CD8+ CDR3 sequences.

Genomic DNA, the template, was used for profiling of the TCR beta VDJ and CDR3. TCRdb reprocessed the reads with MiXCR, giving one entry per CDR3 protein. Of 400,000 to 450,000 distinct CDR3 sequences listed, 55% to 70% are singletons. As regards this clonotype: Its target is not known.

Looked up from germline, CDR1 is SNHLY and CDR2 is FYNNEI. Unmatched junction bases numbered 6, after V lost 6 bases and J lost 2 bases. The CDR3 totals 17 residues. The receptor's source is a human donor in good health, serving as a control. The V gene is TRBV2, the J gene TRBJ2-1; 14 bases align to TRBD2. Sequencing input: sorted CD4+, CD8+, or CD8+CD57+ T cells (not recorded which) from PBMCs. This CDR3 reads CASRSRTSGGPYNEQFF. The CDR3 DNA follows: TGTGCCAGCAGATCTAGGACTAGCGGGGGGCCCTACAATGAGCAGTTCTTC.